This TCR beta chain derives from a study of blood T cell repertoires in COVID-19. Across the study: Specimens from acute and convalescent COVID-19 originated in the United States, Italy and Spain. PBMCs, B-cell-depleted T cells, or T cells were the source of the cDNA or gDNA that made up the material.

From germline, CDR1 is SGDLS and CDR2 YYNGEE. CDR3 length equals 15 residues. Trimming took 0 bases from V and 4 from J, leaving 13 bases between them. In the authors' workflow: Researchers report that nucleated cell counts were estimated from reference gene primer amplification. Clones were read by immunoSEQ multiplex PCR, and TCRdb kept only the in-frame ones, dropping some. The V and J calls and clone size are taken from that table; D and trimming were inferred from the DNA. In the table there are some 110,000 clones, more than 80% of which are singletons. This rearrangement joins TRBV9 to TRBJ1-1; D remains ambiguous. The source is a man in his forties with acute or convalescent COVID-19. The specimen sequenced was peripheral blood. CDR3 DNA: TGTGCCAGCAGCGTAGGCGGAAGCGCACTCACTGAAGCTTTCTTT. This translates into CASSVGGSALTEAFF.